This TCR beta chain was identified during a study of blood T cell repertoires in COVID-19. Study background: Donors in the United States, Italy and Spain gave samples during acute or convalescent COVID-19. T cells, B-cell-depleted T cells, or PBMCs provided the cDNA or gDNA that served as material.

In the original processing: Amplification of reference gene primers was used by the study to estimate nucleated cell counts. TCRdb keeps only in-frame clones here, not all; method: immunoSEQ multiplex PCR. The V and J calls and clone size were taken over from that table, and D and trimming were inferred from the DNA. Among under 200,000 clones listed, about four fifths were seen once. Source material: peripheral blood. This sequence was found in a man between 65 and 85 years old with active or convalescent COVID-19.

The CDR3 sequence: CASSRTPVETQYF. In nucleotides, the CDR3 is TGTGCCAGCAGCCGGACTCCGGTGGAGACCCAGTACTTC. The chain carries TRBV2 and TRBJ2-5; weak D call: TRBD2 (5 bases). Germline V gene sequence: CDR1 SNHLY, CDR2 FYNNEI. The CDR3 contains 13 residues. V was shortened by 6 bases and J by 5 bases, with 13 bases between the two germline ends. The complete variable domain, with remaining parts taken from reference TRBV2 and TRBJ2-5, reads EPEVTQTPSHQVTQMGQEVILRCVPISNHLYFYWYRQILGQKVEFLVSFYNNEISEKSEIFDDQFSVERPDGSNFTLKIRSTKLEDSAMYFCASSRTPVETQYFGPGTRLLVL.